The rows below give T cell receptor beta chains drawn from one sample of a study of T cell repertoires in cytomegalovirus infection. Their antigen targets remain unknown. One entry per CDR3 protein, called by TCRdb with MiXCR from the reads. The table records a few hundred thousand distinct CDR3 sequences, roughly 34% of them present only once. The material was cultured PBMCs, obtained from culture after CMV antigen stimulation. The receptors were gathered from a human donor in good health (CMV status not recorded). Some clones in this sample may be carry-over from other donors' samples. Both conserved end residues are part of each CDR3. Fields, in order: clone size, J gene, D gene, V gene, CDR3 DNA, CDR3 protein. A D gene is named only where the DNA matches it firmly. Clone size is shown for a subset of rows, as once, few, many or a class of expanded clone.

>many|TRBJ2-3|TRBD1|TRBV4-3
TGCGCCAGCAGCCAAGAGACAGGGGGCTATGGAGATACGCAGTATTTT
CASSQETGGYGDTQYF
>NA|TRBJ2-1|NA|TRBV20-1
TGCAGTGCAAGTAGAATTCAGGCTCTTGGTGAGCAGTTCTTC
CSASRIQALGEQFF
>few|TRBJ2-7|NA|TRBV6-2/TRBV6-3
TGTGCCAGCAGACCGGACTCCACCTACGAGCAGTACTTC
CASRPDSTYEQYF
>NA|TRBJ2-4|NA|TRBV7-2
TGTGCCAGCAGCATAATACAGGGACCCGGGATCTTC
CASSIIQGPGIF
>NA|TRBJ2-4|NA|TRBV6-1
TGTGCCAGCAGTGGGTCGCGAGGGACCGCAGCCACAAACATTCAGTACTTC
CASSGSRGTAATNIQYF
>many|TRBJ2-2|NA|TRBV11-2
TGTGCCAGCAGCTTAGCCGGGGCTGGGGAACACCGGGAGCTGTTTTTT
CASSLAGAGEHRELFF
>NA|TRBJ2-7|NA|TRBV7-9
TGTGCCAGCAGCTTAGCCCTTGACAGGAGCTCCTACGAGCAGTACTTC
CASSLALDRSSYEQYF
>NA|TRBJ1-2|NA|TRBV20-1
TGCAGTGCCCTACCGGGTAATCGTGACTATGGCTACACCTTC
CSALPGNRDYGYTF
>few|TRBJ2-1|TRBD2|TRBV4-3
TGCGCCAGCAGCCAAGAGTTGTACAGCGGGAGCCACAATGAGCAGTTCTTC
CASSQELYSGSHNEQFF
>few|TRBJ2-3|TRBD2|TRBV7-2
TGTGCCAGCAGCCCGCTGACTAGCGGGAGACGTGATACGCAGTATTTT
CASSPLTSGRRDTQYF
>NA|TRBJ2-1|TRBD2|TRBV9
TGTGCCAGCAGCGCCGCCCTAGCGGGAGGGATCAATGAGCAGTTCTTC
CASSAALAGGINEQFF
>few|TRBJ2-1|TRBD2|TRBV6-1
TGTGCCAGCAGCTTAGGAGCGGGACTTTACAATGAGCAGTTCTTC
CASSLGAGLYNEQFF
>NA|TRBJ2-3|TRBD2|TRBV12-3/TRBV12-4
TGTGCCAGCAGTTCCCCCAGAGCGGGGCACACAGATACGCAGTATTTT
CASSSPRAGHTDTQYF
>few|TRBJ2-3|TRBD2|TRBV6-2/TRBV6-3
TGTGCCAGCAGTGAGCGCGGGAGACGGTCAGATACGCAGTATTTT
CASSERGRRSDTQYF
>few|TRBJ2-7|NA|TRBV7-2
TGTGCCAGCAGCTTAGCGTCGGCTGGGCAGGGGGGGACCTACGAGCAGTACTTC
CASSLASAGQGGTYEQYF
>few|TRBJ1-3|NA|TRBV24-1
TGTGCCACTAGTGAGCCCTCCGGGGAGTCTGGAAACACCATATATTTT
CATSEPSGESGNTIYF
>NA|TRBJ2-7|TRBD1|TRBV11-2
TGTGCCAGCAGCTGGGGACAGGGGCTCTACGAGCAGTACTTC
CASSWGQGLYEQYF
>few|TRBJ2-3|NA|TRBV12-3/TRBV12-4
TGTGCCAGCAGTCTCATTGGACATACAGATACGCAGTATTTT
CASSLIGHTDTQYF
>NA|TRBJ1-2|NA|TRBV27
TGTGCCAGCAGTAGTAGACAGGAGCGAATCTATGGCTACACCTTC
CASSSRQERIYGYTF